The sequence of this T cell receptor (beta chain) was determined in a study of T cells in Graves' hyperthyroidism and ophthalmopathy. General study points: In simple terms, a model built on 13 V-J features told ophthalmopathy apart from stable hyperthyroidism.

Calling Graves' hyperthyroidism stable meant ophthalmopathy did not progress within 18 months. Regarding this clonotype: The antigen remains undetermined.

Germline CDR1 and CDR2: DFQATT and SNEGSKA (reference sequence). This CDR3 is 14 amino acids long. V gave up 4 bases and J gave up 5 bases; unmatched junction bases: 8. Amplification of TCR beta CDR3 regions used RNA as the template. The HTBI primer set drove a first-round RT-PCR of the TCR CDR3. In TCRdb, the multiplex PCR reads were re-called with MiXCR into one record per CDR3 protein. The top ten hold roughly 7.9% of the sample, which has about 290,000 distinct CDR3 sequences, around 15% seen once. The sample was blood. The chain carries TRBV20-1 and TRBJ1-5; 7 bases are shared with TRBD1. The source is a woman aged 40 to 50 with Graves' hyperthyroidism. In DNA form, the CDR3 reads TGCAGTGCTACCCAGACAGGGAGGGATCAGCCCCAGCATTTT. Amino acid sequence: CSATQTGRDQPQHF.